This passage covers 22 T cell receptor beta chains from one sample sequenced in a study of T cells in Graves' hyperthyroidism and ophthalmopathy. TCR beta CDR3 sequences were amplified from RNA transcripts. With the HTBI primer set, the TCR CDR3 went through a first round of RT-PCR. From the multiplex PCR reads, TCRdb called clonotypes with MiXCR, one entry per CDR3 protein. The table lists approximately 620,000 distinct CDR3 sequences, approximately 15% of them singletons. The sequenced sample was blood. The receptor set was obtained from a woman aged 25 to 39 with Graves' hyperthyroidism that later progressed to Graves' ophthalmopathy.

At least ten counts were recorded for this clonotype. This rearrangement joins TRBV19 to TRBJ1-1; weak D call: TRBD1 (5 bases). The CDR3 runs to 12 residues. V shed 7 bases and J shed 6 bases, with 12 bases lying between them. CDR1 is LNHDA, CDR2 SQIVND, per germline (reference sequence). For the CDR3, the DNA is TGTGCCAGTATAAAGGGGATCGCTGAAGCTTTCTTT. Translated, it gives CASIKGIAEAFF. The full variable domain, its missing parts supplied by reference TRBV19 and TRBJ1-1, is DGGITQSPKYLFRKEGQNVTLSCEQNLNHDAMYWYRQDPGQGLRLIYYSQIVNDFQKGDIAEGYSVSREKKESFPLTVTSAQKNPTAFYLCASIKGIAEAFFGQGTRLTVV.

This clonotype showed up many times. This rearrangement joins TRBV27 to TRBJ1-6; 7 positions agree with TRBD1. V was pared by 6 bases and J by 8 bases, with 7 bases of the junction left unmatched. Per the germline V gene, CDR1 is MNHEY and CDR2 is SMNVEV (reference sequence). This CDR3 spans 14 amino acids. The CDR3 DNA reads as TGTGCCAGCAGAGTACAGGGGAGGTATTCACCCCTCCACTTT. This encodes CASRVQGRYSPLHF.

This clonotype was detected a few times. The V and J genes are TRBV12-3 or TRBV12-4 and TRBJ2-1; 8 bases align to TRBD2. Trimming at V came to 8 bases and at J to 6 bases, leaving 6 bases not matched to a gene. This CDR3 comprises 13 residues. CDR3 sequence reads: CASGLAPANEQFF. CDR3 in DNA: TGTGCCAGCGGACTAGCCCCCGCCAATGAGCAGTTCTTC.

Only a few counts were recorded for this clonotype. The rearrangement links TRBV19 to TRBJ2-3, with 7 bases aligning to TRBD2. Losses at the gene ends were 6 bases for V and 2 bases for J; bases not matched to a gene: 5. Germline CDR1 is LNHDA and CDR2 is SQIVND (reference sequence). This CDR3 is 14 amino acids long. This chain's CDR3 is CASSRDYNTDTQYF. CDR3 sequence (DNA): TGTGCCAGTAGCCGGGACTACAACACAGATACGCAGTATTTT.

This clonotype was found many times. J is TRBJ1-1 and V is TRBV29-1; TRBD1 might be the D (5 bases). Germline V gives CDR1 SQVTM, CDR2 ANQGSEA. The CDR3 is 13 residues long. V was cut by 1 base and J by 1 base, with 7 bases left in between. CDR3 loop: CSVEGGANTEAFF. The CDR3 nucleotides read TGCAGCGTTGAAGGGGGCGCGAACACTGAAGCTTTCTTT.

This clonotype was observed at least ten times. V is TRBV11-2 and J is TRBJ2-1; D is unresolved. Trimming cost V 2 bases and J 7 bases, with 15 bases left between them. Germline V CDR1 and CDR2: SGHAT, FQNNGV. This CDR3 contains 15 residues. Here the CDR3 reads CASSLFGGTANEQFF. CDR3 in DNA: TGTGCCAGCAGCTTATTTGGCGGCACGGCGAATGAGCAGTTCTTC.

This clonotype was recorded many times. This sequence joins TRBV15 and TRBJ2-2, with D tentatively TRBD1 or TRBD2 (5 bases each). CDR1 is LNHNV, CDR2 YYDKDF, per germline (reference sequence). The length of the CDR3 is 16 residues. The V end lost 5 bases, the J end lost 1 base, and 14 bases lay between the germline ends. The CDR3 is CATSVGTEWNTGELFF. CDR3 nucleotides: TGTGCCACCAGCGTCGGGACCGAATGGAACACCGGGGAGCTGTTTTTT. Using reference TRBV15 and TRBJ2-2 for the parts outside the CDR3, the full variable domain is DAMVIQNPRYQVTQFGKPVTLSCSQTLNHNVMYWYQQKSSQAPKLLFHYYDKDFNNEADTPDNFQSRRPNTSFCFLDIRSPGLGDTAMYLCATSVGTEWNTGELFFGEGSRLTVL.

The DNA for the CDR3 is TGTGCCAGCAGCGGGGCGTTCGCAGATACGCAGTATTTT. This codes for CASSGAFADTQYF. The chain recombines TRBV7-9 with TRBJ2-3; D is possibly TRBD1 (5 bases). The CDR3 runs 13 residues. Trimming took off 5 bases at V and 4 bases at J, with 10 bases between the two ends. CDR1 and CDR2 (germline): SEHNR, FQNEAQ (reference sequence). The entire variable domain, with the rest obtained from reference TRBV7-9 and TRBJ2-3, is as follows: DTGVSQNPRHKITKRGQNVTFRCDPISEHNRLYWYRQTLGQGPEFLTYFQNEAQLEKSRLLSDRFSAERPKGSFSTLEIQRTEQGDSAMYLCASSGAFADTQYFGPGTRLTVL.

This clonotype occurred many times. The V gene is TRBV6-1, the J gene TRBJ1-4; TRBD1 matches 10 bases. This CDR3 has 14 residues. After removal of 6 bases from V and 8 bases from J, the junction contained 6 bases not matched to a gene. Germline V gene lookup returns CDR1 MNHNS and CDR2 SASEGT. The CDR3 is CASRWTGGAEKLFF. The CDR3 bases are TGTGCCAGCAGATGGACAGGGGGAGCGGAAAAACTGTTTTTT.

This clonotype was found many times. The chain employs TRBV7-2 and TRBJ1-1; D unclear. Trimming removed 1 base from V and 7 bases from J, with 10 bases in between. This CDR3 comprises 13 residues. The germline V gene encodes CDR1 SGHTA and CDR2 FQGNSA. CDR3 nucleotide sequence: TGTGCCAGCAGCTTAGTCGATTGGAATGAAGCTTTCTTT. Its translation: CASSLVDWNEAFF.

Ten or more counts support this clonotype. This chain connects TRBV6-5 to TRBJ2-7; D may be TRBD1 (5 bases). The CDR3 runs to 16 residues. Germline values: CDR1 MNHEY, CDR2 SVGAGI. With 0 bases removed from V and 2 bases from J, the gap between germline ends came to 14 bases. In DNA, the CDR3 is TGTGCCAGCAGTTACTCAAAAGGGGCGGATACCTACGAGCAGTACTTC. It specifies CASSYSKGADTYEQYF.

In its sample, this clonotype was seen many times. This chain connects TRBV7-2 to TRBJ2-3; 7 nucleotides align to TRBD2. This CDR3 contains 15 residues. Germline V gives CDR1 SGHTA, CDR2 FQGNSA. V dropped 7 bases and J dropped 0; count of bases not matched to a gene: 7. The CDR3 here is CASTLLASSTDTQYF. In DNA form, the CDR3 reads TGTGCCAGCACCCTACTAGCGTCTAGCACAGATACGCAGTATTTT. The variable domain in full, completed from reference TRBV7-2 and TRBJ2-3, reads GAGVSQSPSNKVTEKGKDVELRCDPISGHTALYWYRQSLGQGLEFLIYFQGNSAPDKSGLPSDRFSAERTGGSVSTLTIQRTQQEDSAVYLCASTLLASSTDTQYFGPGTRLTVL.

The chain recombines TRBV24-1 with TRBJ1-1, with 7 bases aligning to TRBD1. V lost 2 bases, J lost 3 bases, and 8 bases stayed unmatched. The CDR3 totals 16 residues. Germline V gives CDR1 KGHDR, CDR2 SFDVKD. This CDR3 is CATSDWPRTGDTEAFF. The DNA for the CDR3 is TGTGCCACCAGTGATTGGCCCCGGACAGGCGACACTGAAGCTTTCTTT.

On this clonotype: This may be a read error: a much more frequent sequence differs by one nucleotide. This chain links TRBV3-1 with TRBJ2-7; the D gene is possibly TRBD2 (6 bases). The J call may be wrong; the DNA end is better matched by TRBJ2-1. Germline CDR1 reads LGHDT; CDR2 reads YNNKEL (reference sequence). This CDR3 is 14 amino acids long. CDR3 amino acids: CASSQGGLSYEQFF. The CDR3 bases are TGTGCCAGCAGCCAAGGAGGACTATCCTACGAGCAGTTCTTC.

This chain connects TRBV6-5 to TRBJ2-5, with D perhaps assigned TRBD1 or TRBD2 (5 bases each). The CDR3 loop spans 14 amino acids. Germline CDR1 reads MNHEY; CDR2 reads SVGAGI. V dropped 0 bases and J dropped 5 bases, with 10 bases sitting between them. The CDR3 region has the DNA TGTGCCAGCAGTTACTCGAGGGGTTGGGAGACCCAGTACTTC. Protein sequence: CASSYSRGWETQYF.

The CDR3 DNA sequence: TGCGCCAACAGCTGGACTCCGAACACCGGGGAGCTGTTTTTT. Translating gives CANSWTPNTGELFF. The rearrangement links TRBV10-2 to TRBJ2-2, with D perhaps matching TRBD2 (5 bases). CDR1 and CDR2 (germline): WSHSY, SAAADI. V was clipped by 10 bases and J by 0 bases, with 12 bases between them. CDR3 length: 14 residues.

Many counts were recorded for this clonotype. The chain carries TRBV29-1 and TRBJ2-1; D might be TRBD2 (6 bases). Trimming removed 3 bases at V and 4 bases at J, with 10 bases between. Per germline, CDR1 SQVTM and CDR2 ANQGSEA. This CDR3 is built from 13 residues. The CDR3 DNA sequence: TGCAGCGTTGAGGGCGGGAAATACAATGAGCAGTTCTTC. Its translation is CSVEGGKYNEQFF.

At least ten counts were recorded for this clonotype. The chain has TRBV6-1 and TRBJ2-7; 8 nucleotides agree with TRBD1. Germline lookup yields CDR1 MNHNS and CDR2 SASEGT. After removal of 7 bases from V and 4 bases from J, the junction contained 6 bases not matched to a gene. This CDR3 comprises 13 residues. DNA of the CDR3: TGTGCCAGCATCGGACAGGGATTTTACGAGCAGTACTTC. It is translated as CASIGQGFYEQYF.

This clonotype was observed once. This rearrangement joins TRBV20-1 to TRBJ1-6; D gene ambiguous. V was clipped by 6 bases and J by 14 bases, with 29 bases between them. This CDR3 has 16 amino acids. Looked up from germline, CDR1 is DFQATT and CDR2 is SNEGSKA (reference sequence). CDR3 loop: CSASSFTRRASVTLHF. In nucleotides, the CDR3 is TGCAGTGCAAGCTCTTTCACAAGGCGGGCATCAGTAACCCTCCACTTT.

This clonotype has more than one count but fewer than ten. The J gene is TRBJ1-5, the V gene TRBV4-1, with D perhaps matching TRBD1 (5 bases). Germline V gene lookup returns CDR1 MGHRA and CDR2 YSYEKL. The CDR3 spans 13 residues. The V end was cut by 0 bases, the J end by 12 bases, with 12 bases between. The CDR3 here is CASSQEEGTLQHF. DNA for the CDR3: TGCGCCAGCAGCCAAGAAGAGGGGACCCTCCAGCATTTT.

In this sample, this clonotype turned up many times. V is TRBV2 and J is TRBJ1-1, with D unclear. The germline V gene has CDR1 SNHLY and CDR2 FYNNEI. The CDR3 consists of 12 residues. V was cut by 7 bases and J by 1 base, with 7 bases left in between. The CDR3 DNA reads as TGTGCCAGCATCCTGCCGAACACTGAAGCTTTCTTT. Translation gives CASILPNTEAFF.

This clonotype came up many times. This rearrangement joins TRBV28 to TRBJ1-1; maybe TRBD1 (6 bases). The germline CDR1 and CDR2 sequences are MDHEN and SYDVKM. The CDR3 contains 14 residues. V shed 3 bases and J shed 0 bases, with 8 bases lying between them. CDR3 protein: CASSFGGLNTEAFF. CDR3 nucleotide sequence: TGTGCCAGCAGTTTTGGGGGCTTGAACACTGAAGCTTTCTTT.